This T cell receptor beta chain appears in the sequencing data of a study of blood T cell repertoires in COVID-19. Measured with immunoSEQ multiplex PCR; TCRdb has only the in-frame clones, and not every one. The repertoire holds about 140,000 clones, with about 87% as singletons. Sequenced: peripheral blood. The receptor was isolated from a human donor with COVID-19, enrolled during active disease. The donor label of this sample is uncertain.

The CDR3 region is CASSHRGSNQPQHF. For the CDR3, the DNA is TGTGCCAGCAGTCACAGGGGAAGCAATCAGCCCCAGCATTTT. The chain links TRBV27 to TRBJ1-5; 7 positions match TRBD1. The CDR3 runs to 14 residues. Germline V lookup: CDR1 MNHEY, CDR2 SMNVEV (reference sequence). Trimming cost V 5 bases and J 1 base; bases outside gene matches: 2.